This is a list of T cell receptor beta chains from one sample in a study of T cell changes during pregnancy in multiple sclerosis. The table came from immunoSEQ multiplex PCR; TCRdb's copy has only in-frame clones and leaves some out. The top ten hold less than 2% of the sample, which has 40,000 to 45,000 clones, approximately 94% seen once. Sequenced here: peripheral blood, sampled in the third trimester of pregnancy. The source is a female donor with multiple sclerosis, enrolled in a pregnancy study. Each CDR3 is given with its conserved first and last residue.

V gene | CDR3 protein
TRBV5-1 | CASTARATDTQYF
TRBV28 | CASSPLVAGEGSEQFF
TRBV7-8 | CASSLKVVGLAGGETQYF
TRBV19 | CASRDRGADTQYF
TRBV30 | CAWSAVSQFSGNTIYF
TRBV4-1 | CASSQDLGAGGRLEQYF
TRBV11-3 | CASSLGLPHGYTF
TRBV4-1 | CASSHPARLQGYTF
TRBV28 | CASSLSASYSYEQYF
TRBV5-1 | CASSSSDRAYEQYF
TRBV5-6 | CASSLTGMDSYEQYF
TRBV29-1 | CSVGQAPSYGYTF
TRBV18 | CASSPFRTANTGELFF
TRBV7-3 | CASSWGGGANVLTF
TRBV6-1 | CASSEMGTGSFYEQYF
TRBV15 | CATSRVRAGSPYGYTF
TRBV29-1 | CSVATGGGETQYF
TRBV11-1 | CASSYERNTQYF
TRBV19 | CASRRTGVNQPQHF
TRBV6-5 | CASSYSGPVGYYEQYF
TRBV7-2 | CASSLAPVDRAFF
TRBV4-3 | CASSQGIAETASYGTQYF
TRBV10-3 | CAIRSQGTNTGELFF
TRBV27 | CASSATWTGGRGETQYF
TRBV7-9 | CASSSTETNTEAFF
TRBV7-9 | CASTWPSGRAIDGEQFF
TRBV7-2 | CASSLQREAKGTQYF
TRBV13 | CASSLGLNNQPQHF
TRBV6-1 | CASSAGQGINQPQHF
TRBV6-5 | CASSYRTGDSGNTIYF
TRBV5-4 | CASSLSSGRAGELFF